The present T cell receptor (beta chain) was sequenced within a study of graft-versus-host responses after intestinal transplantation (TCRdb year 2021). Broadly, across the study: Recipients received multivisceral, liver-intestinal, or isolated intestinal transplants. Every recipient was given anti-thymocyte globulin induction, followed by 2 to 4 years of maintenance tacrolimus and steroids. After intestinal transplantation, graft-versus-host and host-versus-graft alloreactive T cell clones were followed in the graft, circulation and bone marrow using bulk TCR-beta CDR3 sequencing. Alloreactive clones were identified by sequencing pre-transplant mixed lymphocyte reaction products and comparing these products with unstimulated pre-transplant donor and recipient T cells. Of the 20 to 25 intestinal transplant recipients enrolled in the cohort, one of whom was a retransplant, 3 patients without pretransplant specimens were excluded. Donor T cell macrochimerism was defined as a peak of at least 4% donor T cells among recipient peripheral blood mononuclear cells. Rather than being sequenced by the commercial service, samples from three later patients were sequenced in-house on an Illumina MiSeq and processed with MiXCR.

CDR1 and CDR2 (MNHNY, SVGAGI) derive from the germline V gene (reference sequence). Between the V and J ends, shortened by 3 bases and 8 bases respectively, the junction contains 16 bases. Counted from cysteine to phenylalanine, this CDR3 has 14 amino acids. The sequence is cut down to CDR3 DNA, 42 bases in frame from base 1. Receptors were amplified or captured by the immunoSEQ multiplex PCR assay. For most patients, genomic DNA was isolated with the Qiagen DNeasy Blood and Tissue Kit and shipped frozen to Adaptive Biotechnologies for TCR sequencing. For most patients, high-throughput TCR-beta CDR3 sequencing of genomic DNA was performed by Adaptive Biotechnologies. On the study's bioinformatics: TCR sequencing data for approximately 17 patients were retrieved from Adaptive's ImmunoSEQ software; a few other patients were processed with MiXCR and VDJtools. To correct CD4 versus CD8 sorting errors, sequences present in both subsets at a frequency ratio below 5:1 were removed. CDR3 nucleotide sequences shared by donor and recipient were removed because the origin of these sequences could not be assigned. To be classed as alloreactive, a clone needed at least 2-fold expansion over unstimulated cells and a minimum CFSE-low frequency of 0.002% (template counts) or 0.001% (read counts). Clones were considered mappable if detected in sequenced pre-transplant spleen, lymph node, or MLR CFSE-low populations of the donor or recipient. The cumulative frequency of alloreactive clones was calculated as a percentage of all sequences, weighted by copy number. TCRdb took this table from immuneACCESS and kept in-frame rearrangements with V and J called. Such tables lack part of the clones; where checked against another copy, unresolved V genes explain under half of the gap, and the rest is unexplained. The V and J calls and clone size were taken over from that table, and D and trimming were inferred from the DNA. The sample table holds 15,000 to 20,000 clones, of which around two fifths were seen once. Roughly 3.6% of the sample comes from the top ten.

Paper-wide results and their limitations: GvH clones were detected in recipient bone marrow, and some appeared earlier in ileal mucosa or blood, consistent with an intestinal mucosal origin. In the allografts of patients with donor T cell macrochimerism, GvH to HvG T cell clonal ratios were high. Early after transplant, declines in HvG clones were associated with peak levels of circulating GvH clones. Conclusions were limited by the relatively low number and heterogeneity of intestinal transplant patients.

In the paper's terms, the time point label means: cells obtained before transplantation from donor or recipient. Mixed lymphocyte reactions plated approximately 200,000 CFSE-labeled pre-transplant responders with approximately 200,000 irradiated violet-dye-labeled stimulators and were cultured for 6 days. Proliferating CD3+CD4+CFSE-low and CD3+CD8+CFSE-low responder cells were FACS-sorted on a BD Influx sorter after the mixed lymphocyte reaction. As concerns this clone: Base qualities are not at hand, and no much larger clone is one base apart.

The chain was built from TRBV6-6 and TRBJ1-1, with the D gene not confidently named. The material was alloreactive CD8+ T cells from a mixed lymphocyte reaction culture, obtained before intestinal transplant. The sample's cell subset or site label, decoded: CFSE-low proliferating T cells sorted from roughly six-day pre-transplant mixed lymphocyte reaction (GvH or HvG direction). This TCR derives from a human patient who received an intestinal transplant. The sequenced DNA is TGTGCCAGCAGTTATCTTTATCCCCCCTCGGAAGCTTTCTTT. The resulting protein is CASSYLYPPSEAFF.